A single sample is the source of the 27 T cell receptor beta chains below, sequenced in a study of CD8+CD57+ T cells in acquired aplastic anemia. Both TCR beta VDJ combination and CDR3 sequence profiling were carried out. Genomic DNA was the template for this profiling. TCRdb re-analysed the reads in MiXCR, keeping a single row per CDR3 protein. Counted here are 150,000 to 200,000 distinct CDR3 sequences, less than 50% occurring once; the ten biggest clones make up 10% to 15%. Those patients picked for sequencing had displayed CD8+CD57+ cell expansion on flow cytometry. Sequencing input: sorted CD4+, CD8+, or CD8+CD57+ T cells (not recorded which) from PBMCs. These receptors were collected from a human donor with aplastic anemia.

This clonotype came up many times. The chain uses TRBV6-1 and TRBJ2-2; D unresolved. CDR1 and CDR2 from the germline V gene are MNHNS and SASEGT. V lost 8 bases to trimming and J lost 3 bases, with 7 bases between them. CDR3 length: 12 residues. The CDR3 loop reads CASRFYTGELFF. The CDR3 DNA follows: TGTGCCAGCCGGTTTTACACCGGGGAGCTGTTTTTT.

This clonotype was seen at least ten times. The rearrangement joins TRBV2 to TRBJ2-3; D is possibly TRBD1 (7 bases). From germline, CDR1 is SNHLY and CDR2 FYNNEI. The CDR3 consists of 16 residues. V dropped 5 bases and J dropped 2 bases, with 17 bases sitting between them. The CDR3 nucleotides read TGTGCCAGCAGTTGGGGGGACAGTTTTAACACAGATACGCAGTATTTT. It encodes CASSWGDSFNTDTQYF.

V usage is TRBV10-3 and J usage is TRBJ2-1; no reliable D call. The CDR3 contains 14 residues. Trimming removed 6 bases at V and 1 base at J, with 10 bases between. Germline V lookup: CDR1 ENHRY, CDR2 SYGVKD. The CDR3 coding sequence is TGTGCCATCAGCCGGGTGACTTCCTACAATGAGCAGTTCTTC. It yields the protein CAISRVTSYNEQFF.

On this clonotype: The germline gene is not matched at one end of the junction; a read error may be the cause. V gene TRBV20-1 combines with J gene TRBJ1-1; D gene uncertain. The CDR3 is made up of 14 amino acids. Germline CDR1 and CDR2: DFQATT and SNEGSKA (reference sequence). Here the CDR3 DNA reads TGCAGTGCTAGAGAAGTGTCAGGCCCGCGGGAAGCCTTCTTT. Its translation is CSAREVSGPREAFF.

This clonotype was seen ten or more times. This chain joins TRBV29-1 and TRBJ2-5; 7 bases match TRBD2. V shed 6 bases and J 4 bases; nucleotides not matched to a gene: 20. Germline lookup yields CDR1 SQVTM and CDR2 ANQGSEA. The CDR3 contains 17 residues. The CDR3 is CSVGGRSTGGGGETQYF. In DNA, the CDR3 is TGCAGCGTGGGCGGCCGCTCTACGGGGGGAGGTGGAGAGACCCAGTACTTC.

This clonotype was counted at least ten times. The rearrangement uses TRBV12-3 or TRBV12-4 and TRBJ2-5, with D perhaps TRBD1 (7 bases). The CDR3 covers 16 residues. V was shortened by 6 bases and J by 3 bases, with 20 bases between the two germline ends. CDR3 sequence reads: CASSTIWAGGKETQYF. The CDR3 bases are TGTGCCAGCAGCACCATCTGGGCAGGGGGGAAAGAGACCCAGTACTTC.

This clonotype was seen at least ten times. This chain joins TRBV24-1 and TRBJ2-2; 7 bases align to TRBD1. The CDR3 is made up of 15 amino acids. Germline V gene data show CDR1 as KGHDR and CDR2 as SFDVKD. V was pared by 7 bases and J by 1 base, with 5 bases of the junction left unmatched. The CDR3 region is CATSMDRWNTGELFF. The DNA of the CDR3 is TGTGCCACCAGCATGGACAGGTGGAACACCGGGGAGCTGTTTTTT.

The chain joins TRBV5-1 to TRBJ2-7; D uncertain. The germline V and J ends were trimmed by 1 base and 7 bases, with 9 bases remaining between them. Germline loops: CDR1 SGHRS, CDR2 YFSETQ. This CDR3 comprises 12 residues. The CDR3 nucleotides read TGCGCCAGCAGCTTGAGTGTGGGGGAGCAGTACTTC. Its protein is CASSLSVGEQYF.

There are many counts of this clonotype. Written as DNA, the CDR3 is TGCAGTGCTAGCAACGGGGACAGGGGTGATGGCTACACCTTC. Translated: CSASNGDRGDGYTF. The chain has TRBV20-1 and TRBJ1-2, with 10 bases matching TRBD1. The J segment lost 6 bases and the V segment lost 3 bases, leaving 7 bases of the junction unmatched. Germline CDR1 reads DFQATT; CDR2 reads SNEGSKA (reference sequence). The CDR3 consists of 14 residues.

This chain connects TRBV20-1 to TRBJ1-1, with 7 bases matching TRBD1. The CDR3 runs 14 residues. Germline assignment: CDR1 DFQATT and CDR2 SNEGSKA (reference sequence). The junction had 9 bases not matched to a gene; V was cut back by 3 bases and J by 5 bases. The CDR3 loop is CSASRAQGVTEAFF. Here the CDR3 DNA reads TGCAGTGCTAGTAGGGCCCAGGGGGTGACTGAAGCTTTCTTT.

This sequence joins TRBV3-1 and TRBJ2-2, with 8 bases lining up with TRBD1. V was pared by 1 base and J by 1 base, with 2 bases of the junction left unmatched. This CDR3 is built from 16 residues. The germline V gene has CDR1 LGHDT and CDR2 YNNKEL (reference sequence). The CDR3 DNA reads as TGTGCCAGCAGCCAAGGAGGGACAGGGAACACCGGGGAGCTGTTTTTT. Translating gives CASSQGGTGNTGELFF.

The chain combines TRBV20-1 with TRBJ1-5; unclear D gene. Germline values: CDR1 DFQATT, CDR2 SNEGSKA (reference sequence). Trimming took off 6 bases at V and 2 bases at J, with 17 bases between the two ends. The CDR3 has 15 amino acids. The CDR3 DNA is TGCAGTGCCCCGGATGAGAGTATCGGCAATCAGCCCCAGCATTTT. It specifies CSAPDESIGNQPQHF.

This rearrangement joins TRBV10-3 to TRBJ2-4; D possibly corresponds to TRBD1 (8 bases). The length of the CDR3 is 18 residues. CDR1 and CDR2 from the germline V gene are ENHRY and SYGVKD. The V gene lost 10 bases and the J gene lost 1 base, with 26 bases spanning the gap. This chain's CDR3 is CASRRTITGGGAKNIQYF. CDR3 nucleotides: TGTGCCAGCAGGCGCACTATTACAGGGGGGGGCGCCAAAAACATTCAGTACTTC.

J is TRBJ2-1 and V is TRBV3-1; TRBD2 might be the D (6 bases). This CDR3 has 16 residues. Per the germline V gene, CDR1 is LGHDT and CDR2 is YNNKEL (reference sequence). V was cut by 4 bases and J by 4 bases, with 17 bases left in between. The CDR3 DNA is TGTGCCAGCAGCCCCCATAGGGGACTCTTGTACAATGAGCAGTTCTTC. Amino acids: CASSPHRGLLYNEQFF.

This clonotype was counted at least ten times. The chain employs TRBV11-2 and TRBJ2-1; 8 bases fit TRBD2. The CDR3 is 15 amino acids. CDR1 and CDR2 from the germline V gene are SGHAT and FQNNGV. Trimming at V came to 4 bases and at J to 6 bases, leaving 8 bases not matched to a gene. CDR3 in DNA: TGTGCCAGCAGCTCCTCGGCGGGGGGCTCCAATGAGCAGTTCTTC. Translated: CASSSSAGGSNEQFF.

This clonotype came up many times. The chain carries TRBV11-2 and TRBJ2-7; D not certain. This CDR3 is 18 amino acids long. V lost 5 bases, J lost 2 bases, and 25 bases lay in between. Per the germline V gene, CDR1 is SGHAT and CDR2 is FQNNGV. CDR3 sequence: CASSPTGRSKGMTYEQYF. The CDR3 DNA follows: TGTGCCAGCAGCCCCACCGGCAGGAGTAAGGGTATGACCTACGAGCAGTACTTC.

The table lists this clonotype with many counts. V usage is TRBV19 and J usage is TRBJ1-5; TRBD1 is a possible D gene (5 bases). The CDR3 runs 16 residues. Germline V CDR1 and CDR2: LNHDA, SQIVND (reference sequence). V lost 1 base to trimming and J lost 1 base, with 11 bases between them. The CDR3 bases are TGTGCCAGTAGTATAGTCGGGCAGGGCAGCAATCAGCCCCAGCATTTT. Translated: CASSIVGQGSNQPQHF.

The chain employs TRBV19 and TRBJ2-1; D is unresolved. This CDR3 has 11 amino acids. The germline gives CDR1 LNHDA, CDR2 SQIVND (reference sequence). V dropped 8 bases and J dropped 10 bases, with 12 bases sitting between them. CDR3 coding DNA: TGTGCCAGTTCTCAAGGAGAGGAGCAGTTCTTC. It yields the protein CASSQGEEQFF.

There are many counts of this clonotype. The CDR3 DNA is TGTGCCAGCAGCATAACACAGGGGTCCTACGAGCAGTACTTC. It specifies CASSITQGSYEQYF. The rearrangement joins TRBV5-5 to TRBJ2-7; 7 bases align to TRBD1. V was clipped by 4 bases and J by 1 base; unmatched bases: 5. Per germline, CDR1 SGHKS and CDR2 YYEKEE (reference sequence). The CDR3 is 14 amino acids.

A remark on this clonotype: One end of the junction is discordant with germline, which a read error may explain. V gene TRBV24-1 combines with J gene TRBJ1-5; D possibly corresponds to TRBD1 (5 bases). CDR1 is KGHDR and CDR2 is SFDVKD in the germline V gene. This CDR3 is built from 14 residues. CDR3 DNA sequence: TGTGCCACCGGTGATACAGGCCAAAATCGGCCCCAGCATTTT. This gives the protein CATGDTGQNRPQHF.

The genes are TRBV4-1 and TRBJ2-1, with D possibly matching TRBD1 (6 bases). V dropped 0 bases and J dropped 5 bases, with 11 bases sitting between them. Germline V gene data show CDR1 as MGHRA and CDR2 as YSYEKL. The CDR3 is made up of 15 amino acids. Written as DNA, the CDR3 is TGCGCCAGCAGCCAAGAGGGGGCGCAGAACAATGAGCAGTTCTTC. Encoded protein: CASSQEGAQNNEQFF.

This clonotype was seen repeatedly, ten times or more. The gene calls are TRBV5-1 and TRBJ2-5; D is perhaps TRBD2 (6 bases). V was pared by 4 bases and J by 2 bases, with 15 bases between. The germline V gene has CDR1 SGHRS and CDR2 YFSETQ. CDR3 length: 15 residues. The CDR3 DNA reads TGCGCCAGCAGCGACTTCGTGGGGGGACAAGAGACCCAGTACTTC. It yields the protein CASSDFVGGQETQYF.

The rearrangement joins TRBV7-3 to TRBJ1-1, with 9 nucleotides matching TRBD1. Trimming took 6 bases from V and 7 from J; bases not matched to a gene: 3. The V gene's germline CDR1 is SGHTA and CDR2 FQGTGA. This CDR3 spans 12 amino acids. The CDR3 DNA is TGTGCCAGCAGACAGGGGGCATATGAAGCTTTCTTT. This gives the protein CASRQGAYEAFF.

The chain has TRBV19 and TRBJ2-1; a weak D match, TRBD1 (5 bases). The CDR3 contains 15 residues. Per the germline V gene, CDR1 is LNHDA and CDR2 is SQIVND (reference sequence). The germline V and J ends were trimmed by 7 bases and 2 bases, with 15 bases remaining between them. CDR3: CASTPQAPTYNEQFF. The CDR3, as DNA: TGTGCCAGTACCCCACAGGCCCCGACCTACAATGAGCAGTTCTTC.

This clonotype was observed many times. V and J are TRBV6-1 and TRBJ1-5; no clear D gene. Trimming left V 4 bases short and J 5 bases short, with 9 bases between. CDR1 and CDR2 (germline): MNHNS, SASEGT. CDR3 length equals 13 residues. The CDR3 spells CASSVEEYQPQHF. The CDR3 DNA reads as TGTGCCAGCAGTGTTGAAGAGTATCAGCCCCAGCATTTT.

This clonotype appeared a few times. The CDR3 protein is CSALAGGEAYEQYF. CDR3 DNA: TGCAGTGCCCTAGCCGGGGGGGAGGCTTACGAGCAGTACTTC. J is TRBJ2-7 and V is TRBV20-1; 8 bases fit TRBD2. Germline V gives CDR1 DFQATT, CDR2 SNEGSKA (reference sequence). V trimming: 6 bases; J trimming: 4 bases; junction bases outside the gene matches: 11. The CDR3 is 14 residues long.

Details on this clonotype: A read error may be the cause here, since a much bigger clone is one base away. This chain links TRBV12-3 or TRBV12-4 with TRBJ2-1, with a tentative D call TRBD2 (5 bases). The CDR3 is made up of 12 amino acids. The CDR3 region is CASSSDYDEQFF. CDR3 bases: TGTGCCAGCAGTTCTGACTACGATGAGCAGTTCTTC.